The clone carrying this T cell receptor beta chain appeared once. The target antigen is unknown. The PCR employed 60 Vbeta primers together with 13 Jbeta primers. Sequencing used immunoSEQ multiplex PCR; TCRdb keeps in-frame clones, though not all of them. The sample contains roughly 45,000 clones, under 60% of which appear only once. The data belong to a study of cytomegalovirus exposure and HLA in healthy donors. Study-level background: Clustering assigned around 77% of the roughly 400 genotyped donors to the Caucasian-associated ancestry cluster. Study outcomes and limitations: In a later analysis, TCR beta V- and J-gene trimming was associated with a missense DCLRE1C variant.

This CDR3 region has 13 residues. V was shortened by 0 bases and J by 5 bases, with 7 bases between the two germline ends. Germline CDR1 SGHDN, CDR2 FVKESK. This sequence joins TRBV14 and TRBJ1-1; D possibly corresponds to TRBD1 (5 bases). Specimen: PBMCs. This receptor was obtained from a man between 60 and 75 years old in good health and CMV-seronegative. The CDR3 DNA follows: TGTGCCAGCAGCCAAGAGCGGGGGACTGAAGCTTTCTTT. Translating gives CASSQERGTEAFF. Together with reference TRBV14 and TRBJ1-1, the CDR3 gives the full variable domain: EAGVTQFPSHSVIEKGQTVTLRCDPISGHDNLYWYRRVMGKEIKFLLHFVKESKQDESGMPNNRFLAERTGGTYSTLKVQPAELEDSGVYFCASSQERGTEAFFGQGTRLTVV.